This passage covers 13 T cell receptor beta chains from one sample sequenced in a study of T cell responses to AZD1222 COVID-19 vaccine. Some clones are missing from TCRdb's copy, which holds only in-frame ones; the method was immunoSEQ multiplex PCR. The table lists 140,000 to 150,000 clones, under 95% of them singletons. The input for sequencing was peripheral blood, taken on day 0 of MenACWY control vaccination. The receptor source for this set is an adult in good health.

The genes are TRBV2 and TRBJ1-2, with D possibly being TRBD1 (6 bases). V lost 6 bases to trimming and J lost 4 bases, with 12 bases between them. The CDR3 extends over 13 amino acids. CDR1 is SNHLY, CDR2 FYNNEI, per germline. CDR3 region: CASRPGQSYGYTF. The CDR3 coding sequence is TGTGCCAGCAGGCCCGGACAGAGCTATGGCTACACCTTC.

The chain joins TRBV24-1 to TRBJ2-1, with 7 bases lining up with TRBD1. The CDR3 contains 18 residues. Germline V CDR1 and CDR2: KGHDR, SFDVKD. J gave up 5 bases and V 1 base, and 13 bases lay outside the gene matches. This CDR3 is CATSDLGRGLATDNEQFF. CDR3 DNA sequence: TGTGCCACCAGTGATTTAGGCAGGGGGTTGGCGACGGACAATGAGCAGTTCTTC.

This clone has more than one count but fewer than ten. The chain is built from TRBV10-1 and TRBJ1-1, with 8 bases aligning to TRBD1. Losses at the gene ends were 5 bases for V and 5 bases for J; bases not matched to a gene: 7. The CDR3 is 14 amino acids. In germline, CDR1 is WNHNN, CDR2 SYGVQD (reference sequence). In DNA form, the CDR3 reads TGCGCCAGCAGTCCCGACAGGGGATGGACTGAAGCTTTCTTT. This gives the protein CASSPDRGWTEAFF.

The chain recombines TRBV29-1 with TRBJ1-3, with D unclear. The CDR3 is made up of 11 amino acids. Germline V gene data show CDR1 as SQVTM and CDR2 as ANQGSEA. The ends were cut back, 6 bases at V and 3 bases at J, with 6 bases in the middle. DNA for the CDR3: TGCAGCGTCGGATTTGGAAACACCATATATTTT. It translates to CSVGFGNTIYF.

J is TRBJ2-2 and V is TRBV19, with 7 bases that match TRBD1. CDR1 and CDR2 from the germline V gene are LNHDA and SQIVND (reference sequence). The ends lost 5 bases at V and 6 bases at J; junction bases unmatched: 9. CDR3 length equals 15 residues. As DNA, the CDR3 is TGTGCCAGTAGTGACCCCGGGACAGTGGCCGGGGAGCTGTTTTTT. It yields the protein CASSDPGTVAGELFF.

The chain joins TRBV2 to TRBJ1-2; maybe TRBD1 (6 bases). V was trimmed by 3 bases and J by 2 bases, leaving 7 bases between them. The CDR3 covers 13 residues. The germline V gene encodes CDR1 SNHLY and CDR2 FYNNEI. The CDR3 is CASSDDRNYGYTF. DNA for the CDR3: TGTGCCAGCAGTGACGACAGGAACTATGGCTACACCTTC.

The chain is built from TRBV27 and TRBJ2-1, with D uncertain. The CDR3 length is 12 residues. Deletions cut 3 bases from V and 5 bases from J, with 5 bases between. CDR1 MNHEY and CDR2 SMNVEV come from the germline V gene (reference sequence). CDR3 in DNA: TGTGCCAGCAGTTTTATAAACAATGAGCAGTTCTTC. This gives the protein CASSFINNEQFF.

The genes are TRBV14 and TRBJ1-1; D call uncertain. CDR3 length equals 13 residues. CDR1 and CDR2 from the germline V gene are SGHDN and FVKESK. Trimming removed 4 bases from V and 6 bases from J, with 12 bases in between. CDR3 amino acids: CASSRHIDAEAFF. The CDR3 DNA follows: TGTGCCAGCAGCCGCCACATAGACGCTGAAGCTTTCTTT.

This sequence joins TRBV10-3 and TRBJ2-7, with 10 bases identical to TRBD1. The CDR3 runs 12 residues. V was clipped by 0 bases and J by 12 bases; unmatched bases: 2. Germline CDR1 is ENHRY and CDR2 is SYGVKD. This CDR3 is CAISESGQGWYF. The CDR3, as DNA: TGTGCCATCAGTGAGTCGGGACAGGGGTGGTACTTC.

The CDR3 coding sequence is TGTGCCAGCAGCCGTGGACAGGTAGACTACGAGCAGTACTTC. Translation: CASSRGQVDYEQYF. This chain connects TRBV7-8 to TRBJ2-7, with 7 bases aligning to TRBD1. With 5 bases clipped from V and 3 bases from J, the junction kept 7 bases outside the gene matches. This CDR3 is built from 14 residues. Germline CDR1 and CDR2: SGHVS and FQNEAQ.

This clone appeared once. The rearrangement links TRBV5-5 to TRBJ1-4, with D perhaps TRBD1 (5 bases). Trimming left V 4 bases short and J 8 bases short, with 15 bases between. The CDR3 spans 14 residues. Per the germline V gene, CDR1 is SGHKS and CDR2 is YYEKEE (reference sequence). DNA of the CDR3: TGTGCCAGCAGCCCCAGGGCGGAACAGGAAAAACTGTTTTTT. This translates into CASSPRAEQEKLFF.

This clone was found once. This chain uses TRBV9 with TRBJ2-3; TRBD1 or TRBD2 may be the D gene (5 bases each). Germline V gene data show CDR1 as SGDLS and CDR2 as YYNGEE. The V gene lost 4 bases and the J gene lost 1 base, with 13 bases spanning the gap. The CDR3 runs to 15 residues. This CDR3 is CASSRGPAGTDTQYF. The CDR3 DNA is TGTGCCAGCAGCCGGGGACCAGCCGGCACAGATACGCAGTATTTT.

The rearrangement links TRBV5-5 to TRBJ2-3, with TRBD2 matching 7 bases. V dropped 0 bases and J dropped 0; count of bases not matched to a gene: 7. The CDR3 loop spans 17 amino acids. Germline CDR1 reads SGHKS; CDR2 reads YYEKEE (reference sequence). CDR3 bases: TGTGCCAGCAGCTTGGTCGCTAGCGGAGTAAGCACAGATACGCAGTATTTT. Protein: CASSLVASGVSTDTQYF.